The subject of this entry is one TCR beta chain. Its matching antigen is unknown. The treatment was: around 19 received Ad26.COV2.S at low or high dose, single or two shots; several received placebo; per-sample allocation not given. Samples came from day 63 after the first vaccine or placebo injection. This sample stems from a study of Ad26.COV2.S vaccination and SARS-CoV-2 variants. Study-wide background: Dosing was one shot or two shots 56 days apart. Study conclusions and caveats: It was reported that spike-specific CD8+ and CD4+ T cell responses were substantially broad after vaccination.

Method: immunoSEQ multiplex PCR; TCRdb's copy keeps in-frame clones and lacks some. The sample carries roughly 350,000 clones, 88% recorded once. Between the trimmed V and J ends, which lost 0 bases and 4 bases, there was a span of 9 bases. This CDR3 spans 14 amino acids. Germline V gene lookup returns CDR1 MNHNY and CDR2 SVGAGI (reference sequence). The chain has TRBV6-6 and TRBJ1-2; D is ambiguous. This receptor was taken from a person aged 18 to 59 who received the Ad26.COV2.S COVID-19 vaccine or a placebo. The sequencing used peripheral blood, collected in a trial of Ad26.COV2.S vaccine versus placebo. DNA of the CDR3: TGTGCCAGCAGTTACTCCATAGACATCTATGGCTACACCTTC. This gives the protein CASSYSIDIYGYTF.